This T cell receptor (beta chain) stems from a study of response to subunit inactivated influenza vaccine. General study findings and limits: There was a suggestion from the authors that each seasonal influenza vaccination recruits few new T cells.

TCRdb called the RT-PCR reads again in MiXCR, with one record for every CDR3 protein. The sample contains 450,000 to 600,000 distinct CDR3 sequences, 7.6% of which appear only once. As to this clonotype: Its antigen is unidentified.

The source material was PBMCs from blood, sampled around 25 months after vaccination. The clonotype originates from a man in his fifties or sixties who received an inactivated influenza vaccine.

The CDR3 DNA sequence: TGCAGTGCTAGAGATTCCAGGGGAGCAATCCGGGAAAAACTGTTTTTT. It specifies CSARDSRGAIREKLFF. The chain employs TRBV20-1 and TRBJ1-4; D is possibly TRBD1 (6 bases). In germline, CDR1 is DFQATT, CDR2 SNEGSKA (reference sequence). Trimming took off 0 bases at V and 8 bases at J, with 19 bases between the two ends. The CDR3 is made up of 16 amino acids.